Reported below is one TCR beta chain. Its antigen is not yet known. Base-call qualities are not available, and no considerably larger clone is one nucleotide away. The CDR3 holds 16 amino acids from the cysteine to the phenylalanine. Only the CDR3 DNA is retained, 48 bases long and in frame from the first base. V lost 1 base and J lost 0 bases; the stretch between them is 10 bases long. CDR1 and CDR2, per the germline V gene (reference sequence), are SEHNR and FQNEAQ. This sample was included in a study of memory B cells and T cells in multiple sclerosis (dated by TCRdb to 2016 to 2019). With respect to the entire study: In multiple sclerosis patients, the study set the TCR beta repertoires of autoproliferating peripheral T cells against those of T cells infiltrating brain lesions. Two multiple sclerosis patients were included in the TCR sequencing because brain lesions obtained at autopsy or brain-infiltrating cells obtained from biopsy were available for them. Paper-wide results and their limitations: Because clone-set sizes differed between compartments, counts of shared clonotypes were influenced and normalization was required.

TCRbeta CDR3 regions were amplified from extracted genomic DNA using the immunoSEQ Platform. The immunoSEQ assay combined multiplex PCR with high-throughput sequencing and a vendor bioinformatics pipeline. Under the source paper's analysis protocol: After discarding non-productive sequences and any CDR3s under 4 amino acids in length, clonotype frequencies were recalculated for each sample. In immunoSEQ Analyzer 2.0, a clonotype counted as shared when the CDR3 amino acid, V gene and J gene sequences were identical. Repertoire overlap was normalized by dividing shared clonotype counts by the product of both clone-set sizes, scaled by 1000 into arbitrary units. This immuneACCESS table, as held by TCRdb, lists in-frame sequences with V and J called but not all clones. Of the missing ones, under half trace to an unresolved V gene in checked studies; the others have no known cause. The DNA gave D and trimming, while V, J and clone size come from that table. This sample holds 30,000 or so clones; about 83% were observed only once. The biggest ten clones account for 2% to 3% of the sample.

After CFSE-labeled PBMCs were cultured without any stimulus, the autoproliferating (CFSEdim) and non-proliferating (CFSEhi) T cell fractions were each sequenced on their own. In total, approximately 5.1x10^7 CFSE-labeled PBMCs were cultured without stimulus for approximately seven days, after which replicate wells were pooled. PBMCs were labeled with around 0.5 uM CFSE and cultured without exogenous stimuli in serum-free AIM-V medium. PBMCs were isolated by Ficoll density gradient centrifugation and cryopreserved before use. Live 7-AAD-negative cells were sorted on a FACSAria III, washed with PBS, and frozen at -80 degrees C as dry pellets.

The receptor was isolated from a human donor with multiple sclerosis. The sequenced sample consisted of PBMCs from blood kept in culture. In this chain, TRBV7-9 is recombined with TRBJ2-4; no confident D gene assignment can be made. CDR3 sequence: CASSLGPLVAKNIQYF. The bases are TGTGCCAGCAGCTTAGGCCCTCTAGTAGCCAAAAACATTCAGTACTTC.